This T cell receptor (beta chain) was documented in a study of shared clonotypes between healthy human individuals. The method was immunoSEQ multiplex PCR; TCRdb's version includes in-frame clones alone and lacks a portion of them. Here the sample spans around 990,000 clones, around 77% being singletons. V trimming: 2 bases; J trimming: 2 bases; junction bases outside the gene matches: 9. Germline assignment: CDR1 SGHTA and CDR2 FQGNSA. This CDR3 contains 17 residues. V and J are TRBV7-2 and TRBJ2-7; 10 bases agree with TRBD2. Sequenced: memory CD4+ T cells from PBMCs. The subset: CD45RA-negative fraction. The sequence was obtained from a man aged 18 to 29 in good health. Some clones in this sample may be carry-over from other donors' samples. The CDR3 protein is CASSLLIGTSAAYEQYF. The CDR3 bases are TGTGCCAGCAGCTTACTGATTGGGACTAGCGCCGCCTACGAGCAGTACTTC.